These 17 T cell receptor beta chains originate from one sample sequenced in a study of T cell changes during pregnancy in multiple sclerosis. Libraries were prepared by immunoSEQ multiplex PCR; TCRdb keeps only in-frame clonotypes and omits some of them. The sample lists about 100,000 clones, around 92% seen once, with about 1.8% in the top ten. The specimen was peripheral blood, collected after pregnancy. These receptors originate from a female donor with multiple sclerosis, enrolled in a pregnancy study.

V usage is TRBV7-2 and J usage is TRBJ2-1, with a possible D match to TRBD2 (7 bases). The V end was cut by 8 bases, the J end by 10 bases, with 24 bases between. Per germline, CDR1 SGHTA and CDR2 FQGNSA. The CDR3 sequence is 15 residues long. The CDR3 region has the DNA TGTGCCAGCCGCTATGGGGGCGGGAGAAGAAGCGAGCAGTTCTTC. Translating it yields CASRYGGGRRSEQFF.

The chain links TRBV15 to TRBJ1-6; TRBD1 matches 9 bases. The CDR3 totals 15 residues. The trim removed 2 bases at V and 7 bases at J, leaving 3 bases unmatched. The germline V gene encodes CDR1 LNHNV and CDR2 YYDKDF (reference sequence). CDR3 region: CATSRTGTGNSPLHF. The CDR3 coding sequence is TGTGCCACCAGCAGAACCGGGACAGGGAATTCACCCCTCCACTTT.

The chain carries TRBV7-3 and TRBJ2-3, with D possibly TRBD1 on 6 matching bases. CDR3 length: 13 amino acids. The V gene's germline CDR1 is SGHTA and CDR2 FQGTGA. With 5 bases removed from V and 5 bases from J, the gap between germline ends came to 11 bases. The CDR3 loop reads CASSATGEDTQYF. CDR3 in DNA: TGTGCCAGCAGCGCGACAGGTGAAGATACGCAGTATTTT.

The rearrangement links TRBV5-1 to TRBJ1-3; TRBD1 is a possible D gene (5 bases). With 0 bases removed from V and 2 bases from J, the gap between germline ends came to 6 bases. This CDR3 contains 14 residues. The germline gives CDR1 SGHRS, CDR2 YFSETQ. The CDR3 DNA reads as TGCGCCAGCAGCTTGGCAGGGCCTGGAAACACCATATATTTT. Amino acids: CASSLAGPGNTIYF.

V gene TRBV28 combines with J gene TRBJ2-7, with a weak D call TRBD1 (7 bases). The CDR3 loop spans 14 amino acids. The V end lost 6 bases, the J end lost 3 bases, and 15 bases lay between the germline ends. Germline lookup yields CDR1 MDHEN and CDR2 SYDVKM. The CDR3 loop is CASRSTGEDYEQYF. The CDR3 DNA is TGTGCCAGCAGGTCAACAGGGGAGGACTACGAGCAGTACTTC.

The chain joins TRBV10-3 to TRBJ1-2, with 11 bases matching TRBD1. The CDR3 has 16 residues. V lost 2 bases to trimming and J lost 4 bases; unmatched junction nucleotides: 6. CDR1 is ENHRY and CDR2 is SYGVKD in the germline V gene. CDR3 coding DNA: TGTGCCATCAGTGAGAGTGGGACAGGGGGGAGCTATGGCTACACCTTC. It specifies CAISESGTGGSYGYTF.

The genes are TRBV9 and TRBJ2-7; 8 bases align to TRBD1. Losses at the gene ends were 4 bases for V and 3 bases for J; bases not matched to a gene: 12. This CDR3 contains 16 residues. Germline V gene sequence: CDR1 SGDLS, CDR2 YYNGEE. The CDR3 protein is CASSPQGQVTIYEQYF. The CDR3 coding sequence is TGTGCCAGCAGCCCCCAGGGACAGGTGACAATCTACGAGCAGTACTTC.

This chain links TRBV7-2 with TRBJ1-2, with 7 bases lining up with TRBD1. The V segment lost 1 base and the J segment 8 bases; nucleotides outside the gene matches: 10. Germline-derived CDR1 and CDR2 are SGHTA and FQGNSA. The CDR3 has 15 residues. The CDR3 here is CASSLEQGRSEGYTF. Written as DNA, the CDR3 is TGTGCCAGCAGCTTAGAACAGGGGAGATCCGAGGGCTACACCTTC.

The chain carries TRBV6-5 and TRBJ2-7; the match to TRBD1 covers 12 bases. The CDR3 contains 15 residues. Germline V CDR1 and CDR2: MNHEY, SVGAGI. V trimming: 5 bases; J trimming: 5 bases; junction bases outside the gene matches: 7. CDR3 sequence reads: CASSPGQGAINEQYF. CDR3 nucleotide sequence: TGTGCCAGCAGTCCGGGACAGGGGGCTATCAACGAGCAGTACTTC.

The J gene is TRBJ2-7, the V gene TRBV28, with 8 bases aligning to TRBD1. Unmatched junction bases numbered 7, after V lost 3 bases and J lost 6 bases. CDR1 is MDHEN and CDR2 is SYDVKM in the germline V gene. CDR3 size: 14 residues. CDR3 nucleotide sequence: TGTGCCAGCAGTTTCGTCTCCAGGGGGCTCGAGCAGTACTTC. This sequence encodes CASSFVSRGLEQYF.

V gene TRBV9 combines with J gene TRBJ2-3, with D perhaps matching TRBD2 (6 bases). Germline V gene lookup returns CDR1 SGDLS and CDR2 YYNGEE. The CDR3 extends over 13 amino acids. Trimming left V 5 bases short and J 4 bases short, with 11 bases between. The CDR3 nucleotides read TGTGCCAGCAGGTCCAGCGGGTCAGATACGCAGTATTTT. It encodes CASRSSGSDTQYF.

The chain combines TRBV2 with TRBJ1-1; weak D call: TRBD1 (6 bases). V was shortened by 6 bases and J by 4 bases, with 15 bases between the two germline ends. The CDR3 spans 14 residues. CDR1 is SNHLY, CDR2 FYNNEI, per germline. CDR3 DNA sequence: TGTGCCAGCAGGTACAGGGATCGAAGCACTGAAGCTTTCTTT. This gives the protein CASRYRDRSTEAFF.

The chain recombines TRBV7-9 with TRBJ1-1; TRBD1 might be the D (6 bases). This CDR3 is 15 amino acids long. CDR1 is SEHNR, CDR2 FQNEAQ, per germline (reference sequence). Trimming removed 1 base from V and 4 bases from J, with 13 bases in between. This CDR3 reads CASSLGGGGATEAFF. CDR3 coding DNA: TGTGCCAGCAGCTTAGGAGGAGGGGGGGCCACTGAAGCTTTCTTT.

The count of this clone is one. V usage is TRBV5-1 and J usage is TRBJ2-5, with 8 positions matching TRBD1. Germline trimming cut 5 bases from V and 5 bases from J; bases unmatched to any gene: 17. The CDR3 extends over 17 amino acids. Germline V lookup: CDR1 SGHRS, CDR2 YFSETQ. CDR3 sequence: CASRSGTGITTGETQYF. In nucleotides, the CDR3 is TGCGCCAGCAGATCCGGGACAGGAATTACGACGGGGGAGACCCAGTACTTC.

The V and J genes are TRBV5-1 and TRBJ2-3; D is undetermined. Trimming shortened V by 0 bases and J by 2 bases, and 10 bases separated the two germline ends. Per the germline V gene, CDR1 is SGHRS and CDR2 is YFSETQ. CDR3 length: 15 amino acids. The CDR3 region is CASSLEGWATDTQYF. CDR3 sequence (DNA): TGCGCCAGCAGCTTGGAAGGATGGGCCACAGATACGCAGTATTTT.

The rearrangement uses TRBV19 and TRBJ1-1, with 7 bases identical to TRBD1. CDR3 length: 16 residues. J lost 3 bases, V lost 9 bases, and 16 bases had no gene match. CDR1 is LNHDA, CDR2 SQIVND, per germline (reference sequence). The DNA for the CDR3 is TGTGCCAGCAGCCGATTCAGACAGGGTCAGGACACTGAAGCTTTCTTT. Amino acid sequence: CASSRFRQGQDTEAFF.

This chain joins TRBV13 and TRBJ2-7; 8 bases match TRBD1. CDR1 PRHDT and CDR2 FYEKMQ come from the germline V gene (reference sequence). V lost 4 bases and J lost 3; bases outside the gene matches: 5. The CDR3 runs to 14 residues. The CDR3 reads CASSYRDRSYEQYF. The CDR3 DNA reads TGTGCCAGCAGCTACCGGGACAGGAGCTACGAGCAGTACTTC.